The 26 T cell receptor beta chains given below trace back to one sample, sequenced in a study of T-cell reconstitution after alpha-beta-depleted transplantation in children. Unique molecular identifiers were built into the TCRbeta library. Via MiXCR, TCRdb re-called the PCR reads, giving one row per CDR3 protein. The sample consists of some 180,000 distinct CDR3 sequences, approximately 6.9% of them appearing once. The sample consisted of PBMCs, taken before TCRalphabeta/CD19-depleted stem cell transplant. The receptors here all came from a boy younger than 10 with acute lymphoblastic leukemia, due to receive a stem cell transplant.

This clonotype was detected a few times. V usage is TRBV7-2 and J usage is TRBJ1-2, with a possible D match to TRBD1 (6 bases). The length of the CDR3 is 16 residues. Trimming cost V 5 bases and J 7 bases, with 23 bases left between them. CDR1 is SGHTA, CDR2 FQGNSA, per germline. DNA for the CDR3: TGTGCCAGCAGCGAATTGGCAGGGGCCCCTGGGGGTGGCTACACCTTC. It specifies CASSELAGAPGGGYTF.

This clonotype was seen ten or more times. The V gene is TRBV5-1, the J gene TRBJ1-1, with D hard to call. This CDR3 region has 13 residues. Germline V CDR1 and CDR2: SGHRS, YFSETQ. V gave up 2 bases and J gave up 3 bases, with 8 bases separating them. This CDR3 reads CASSLGDYTEAFF. The CDR3 DNA reads TGCGCCAGCAGCTTAGGAGATTACACTGAAGCTTTCTTT.

V and J are TRBV4-3 and TRBJ1-2; the match to TRBD1 covers 9 bases. This CDR3 is built from 14 residues. V gave up 4 bases and J gave up 6 bases; unmatched junction bases: 6. Germline V gene sequence: CDR1 LGHNA, CDR2 YSLEER. The chain's CDR3 is CASSRGQGMDGYTF. The DNA of the CDR3 is TGCGCCAGCAGCCGGGGACAGGGAATGGATGGCTACACCTTC.

This clonotype was seen only once. The gene calls are TRBV2 and TRBJ2-5, with TRBD2 matching over 7 bases. This CDR3 is built from 14 residues. Germline CDR1 SNHLY, CDR2 FYNNEI. V shed 6 bases and J 5 bases; nucleotides not matched to a gene: 9. The CDR3 nucleotides read TGTGCCAGCAGGAAGAACGGGGGGTTGGAGACCCAGTACTTC. Its translation is CASRKNGGLETQYF.

This clonotype was counted many times. The chain uses TRBV19 and TRBJ1-1; unclear D gene. The germline gives CDR1 LNHDA, CDR2 SQIVND (reference sequence). Trimming removed 8 bases from V and 9 bases from J, with 10 bases in between. This CDR3 has 10 amino acids. CDR3 sequence (DNA): TGTGCCAGTGGTAGAGATCAAGCTTTCTTT. Translation: CASGRDQAFF.

The rearrangement uses TRBV28 and TRBJ2-1; no definite D call. The V end lost 5 bases, the J end lost 0 bases, and 8 bases lay between the germline ends. The CDR3 contains 14 residues. Germline CDR1 reads MDHEN; CDR2 reads SYDVKM. The CDR3 loop is CASSELSSYNEQFF. In nucleotides, the CDR3 is TGTGCCAGCAGTGAGCTCAGCTCCTACAATGAGCAGTTCTTC.

In its sample, this clonotype was seen a few times. V gene TRBV7-8 combines with J gene TRBJ2-4; the match to TRBD2 covers 10 bases. The V segment lost 7 bases and the J segment 0 bases; nucleotides outside the gene matches: 9. This CDR3 is 17 amino acids long. Looked up from germline, CDR1 is SGHVS and CDR2 is FQNEAQ. CDR3: CASTNGSGRVAKNIQYF. CDR3 nucleotide sequence: TGTGCCAGCACCAACGGAAGCGGGAGGGTAGCCAAAAACATTCAGTACTTC.

This clonotype was detected ten times or more. V gene TRBV20-1 combines with J gene TRBJ2-1; D may be TRBD2 (6 bases). This CDR3 contains 17 residues. CDR1 and CDR2 (germline): DFQATT, SNEGSKA (reference sequence). The V end was cut by 5 bases, the J end by 7 bases, with 27 bases between. CDR3 in amino acids: CSALQVRVAAPNNEQFF. The CDR3, as DNA: TGCAGTGCTCTACAAGTTCGAGTAGCGGCCCCTAATAATGAGCAGTTCTTC.

Many counts were recorded for this clonotype. The J gene is TRBJ2-2, the V gene TRBV7-9, with 10 nucleotides matching TRBD1. CDR1 is SEHNR, CDR2 FQNEAQ, per germline (reference sequence). This CDR3 has 18 residues. V shed 3 bases and J 6 bases; nucleotides not matched to a gene: 13. The CDR3 is CASSLLGTGVSVPGELFF. CDR3 in DNA: TGTGCCAGCAGCTTGCTCGGGACAGGGGTCTCGGTACCCGGGGAGCTGTTTTTT.

This clonotype was picked up a small number of times. V usage is TRBV30 and J usage is TRBJ2-1; 7 bases are shared with TRBD2. CDR3 size: 14 residues. J was trimmed by 0 bases and V by 4 bases; bases with no gene match: 3. Germline V gene data show CDR1 as GTSNPN and CDR2 as SVGIG (reference sequence). CDR3: CAWTSGYSYNEQFF. The CDR3 DNA reads TGTGCCTGGACTAGCGGATACTCCTACAATGAGCAGTTCTTC.

This clonotype was recorded many times. The CDR3 spells CASSLSSLTLSTDTQYF. The CDR3 DNA sequence: TGTGCCAGCAGTTTATCGAGCTTAACATTGAGCACAGATACGCAGTATTTT. This chain links TRBV27 with TRBJ2-3, with unresolved D. The CDR3 totals 17 residues. V was shortened by 0 bases and J by 0 bases, with 13 bases between the two germline ends. Germline CDR1 is MNHEY and CDR2 is SMNVEV (reference sequence).

This clonotype was seen many times. J is TRBJ2-5 and V is TRBV29-1, with D tentatively TRBD1 or TRBD2 (5 bases each). The V end was cut by 2 bases, the J end by 4 bases, with 17 bases between. The germline CDR1 and CDR2 sequences are SQVTM and ANQGSEA. The CDR3 sequence is 15 residues long. DNA for the CDR3: TGCAGCGTTGAACTGCCCGGGACCCCGCCAGAGACCCAGTACTTC. Translation: CSVELPGTPPETQYF.

In this sample, this clonotype turned up many times. The J gene is TRBJ2-7, the V gene TRBV9; TRBD1 might be the D (6 bases). The length of the CDR3 is 14 residues. The germline V and J ends were trimmed by 3 bases and 2 bases, with 12 bases remaining between them. Germline-derived CDR1 and CDR2 are SGDLS and YYNGEE. The CDR3, as DNA: TGTGCCAGCAGCGCGGGGACATCCGCCTACGAGCAGTACTTC. Translated: CASSAGTSAYEQYF. The full variable domain, rest sourced from reference TRBV9 and TRBJ2-7, is DSGVTQTPKHLITATGQRVTLRCSPRSGDLSVYWYQQSLDQGLQFLIQYYNGEERAKGNILERFSAQQFPDLHSELNLSSLELGDSALYFCASSAGTSAYEQYFGPGTRLTVT.

This clonotype was recorded at least ten times. This chain uses TRBV28 with TRBJ2-7; D might be TRBD2 (6 bases). This CDR3 region has 15 residues. Germline CDR1 reads MDHEN; CDR2 reads SYDVKM. Trimming removed 7 bases at V and 4 bases at J, with 20 bases between. Here the CDR3 reads CASTLLGGGAYEQYF. The DNA for the CDR3 is TGTGCCAGCACTCTCTTGGGAGGCGGGGCGTACGAGCAGTACTTC. Full variable domain (remainder filled in from reference TRBV28 and TRBJ2-7): DVKVTQSSRYLVKRTGEKVFLECVQDMDHENMFWYRQDPGLGLRLIYFSYDVKMKEKGDIPEGYSVSREKKERFSLILESASTNQTSMYLCASTLLGGGAYEQYFGPGTRLTVT.

The chain joins TRBV20-1 to TRBJ2-5, with TRBD2 matching 16 bases. Germline V gene lookup returns CDR1 DFQATT and CDR2 SNEGSKA (reference sequence). J was trimmed by 2 bases and V by 5 bases; bases with no gene match: 8. The CDR3 has 17 residues. CDR3: CSAQTGTSGRAQETQYF. CDR3 bases: TGCAGTGCTCAGACCGGGACTAGCGGGAGGGCACAAGAGACCCAGTACTTC.

This clonotype was counted many times. The CDR3 DNA reads TGTGCCAGCAGGGATGGACGTGGAGAGACCCAGTACTTC. The encoded protein is CASRDGRGETQYF. The chain carries TRBV6-1 and TRBJ2-5; unclear D gene. The CDR3 loop spans 13 amino acids. The V and J ends lost 6 bases and 4 bases respectively, with 12 bases between them. The germline V gene has CDR1 MNHNS and CDR2 SASEGT.

This clonotype was seen repeatedly, ten times or more. The CDR3 bases are TGCAGTGCCTACTCTCCTGGGGGCATTCAGTACTTC. Residues: CSAYSPGGIQYF. The gene calls are TRBV20-1 and TRBJ2-4; D assignment may be TRBD1 or TRBD2 (5 bases each). V was cut by 6 bases and J by 9 bases, with 15 bases left in between. CDR1 and CDR2 from the germline V gene are DFQATT and SNEGSKA (reference sequence). The CDR3 is 12 amino acids.

As for this clonotype: A much larger clone differs by one base, so this may be a read error. J is TRBJ2-1 and V is TRBV20-1, with 10 bases identical to TRBD2. Per the germline V gene, CDR1 is DFQATT and CDR2 is SNEGSKA (reference sequence). This CDR3 has 16 amino acids. The CDR3 protein is CCARDTSGASYNEQFF. The CDR3 DNA follows: TGCTGTGCTAGAGATACTAGCGGGGCCTCCTACAATGAGCAGTTCTTC.

The rearrangement joins TRBV11-2 to TRBJ2-3, with unresolved D. The germline V and J ends were trimmed by 1 base and 2 bases, with 4 bases remaining between them. CDR1 is SGHAT and CDR2 is FQNNGV in the germline V gene. This CDR3 is 13 amino acids long. The CDR3 sequence: CASSLAYTDTQYF. CDR3 DNA: TGTGCCAGCAGCTTAGCCTACACAGATACGCAGTATTTT.

This clonotype was detected many times. The CDR3 spells CASSWGRSGTQYF. As DNA, the CDR3 is TGTGCCAGCAGTTGGGGGCGTTCTGGGACCCAGTACTTC. V is TRBV7-2 and J is TRBJ2-5; the D gene is possibly TRBD1 (6 bases). This CDR3 comprises 13 residues. Trimming shortened V by 6 bases and J by 7 bases, and 15 bases separated the two germline ends. Germline V lookup: CDR1 SGHTA, CDR2 FQGNSA.

This clonotype was seen at least ten times. This chain links TRBV29-1 with TRBJ2-1; D is unclear. The germline V gene has CDR1 SQVTM and CDR2 ANQGSEA. Trimming stripped 1 base from V and 4 bases from J, with 14 bases between. The CDR3 is 15 amino acids. CDR3: CSVEVPGRQYNEQFF. In DNA, the CDR3 is TGCAGCGTTGAAGTGCCTGGGCGCCAGTACAATGAGCAGTTCTTC.

There are a few counts of this clonotype. This sequence joins TRBV5-1 and TRBJ2-1; D is perhaps TRBD2 (6 bases). V was trimmed by 4 bases and J by 4 bases, leaving 12 bases between them. The CDR3 has 14 residues. CDR1 and CDR2 from the germline V gene are SGHRS and YFSETQ. This CDR3 reads CASSPREPYNEQFF. CDR3 in DNA: TGCGCCAGCAGCCCCCGGGAGCCGTACAATGAGCAGTTCTTC.

This clonotype was recorded at least ten times. V usage is TRBV7-2 and J usage is TRBJ2-3; tentatively, D is TRBD1 or TRBD2 (5 bases each). Germline-derived CDR1 and CDR2 are SGHTA and FQGNSA. V was pared by 2 bases and J by 6 bases, with 15 bases between. This CDR3 is built from 15 residues. This chain's CDR3 is CASSLPLGEFDTQYF. The CDR3, as DNA: TGTGCCAGCAGCTTACCTCTAGGGGAGTTCGATACGCAGTATTTT.

This clonotype has a count of ten or more. The J gene is TRBJ1-1, the V gene TRBV7-9; D gene uncertain. The V end was cut by 4 bases, the J end by 3 bases, with 6 bases between. There are 12 residues in the CDR3. CDR1 is SEHNR, CDR2 FQNEAQ, per germline (reference sequence). The CDR3 is CASSSTDTEAFF. Written as DNA, the CDR3 is TGTGCCAGCAGCTCGACGGACACTGAAGCTTTCTTT.

Comment on this clonotype: One end of the junction fails to match germline, which may point to a read error. The chain has TRBV5-6 and TRBJ1-6; D is ambiguous. This CDR3 has 15 amino acids. The V gene's germline CDR1 is SGHDT and CDR2 YYEEEE. The CDR3 spells CASGLLSSYNLPLHF. The CDR3, as DNA: TGTGCCAGCGGACTCTTGAGCTCCTATAATTTACCCCTCCACTTT.

This clonotype has ten or more counts. The V and J genes are TRBV5-1 and TRBJ2-6; 11 positions agree with TRBD1. The V gene end was trimmed by 0 bases and the J gene end by 2 bases; junction bases not matched to a gene: 4. The germline gives CDR1 SGHRS, CDR2 YFSETQ. The CDR3 covers 18 residues. The CDR3 sequence: CASSLEWTGGTGANVLTF. The DNA of the CDR3 is TGCGCCAGCAGCTTGGAGTGGACAGGGGGCACTGGGGCCAACGTCCTGACTTTC. Combining the CDR3 with reference TRBV5-1 and TRBJ2-6 gives the whole variable domain KAGVTQTPRYLIKTRGQQVTLSCSPISGHRSVSWYQQTPGQGLQFLFEYFSETQRNKGNFPGRFSGRQFSNSRSEMNVSTLELGDSALYLCASSLEWTGGTGANVLTFGAGSRLTVL.